This T cell receptor (beta chain) emerged from a study of blood T cell repertoires in COVID-19. Generated by immunoSEQ multiplex PCR, the TCRdb table keeps only in-frame clones and is missing some. The data show around 330,000 clones, around 85% seen once. CDR1 and CDR2 (germline): LGHDT, YNNKEL (reference sequence). The ends were cut back, 1 base at V and 7 bases at J, with 17 bases in the middle. This CDR3 has 15 amino acids. This chain connects TRBV3-1 (or the pseudogene TRBV3-2) to TRBJ2-7; D may be TRBD2 (6 bases). This clonotype was sampled from a woman younger than 45 who had been exposed to COVID-19. Material: PBMCs or T cells enriched from blood (not recorded which). The DNA for the CDR3 is TGTGCCAGCAGCCAAGCGGCGGGGATGAGTAGAGAGCAGTACTTC. This translates into CASSQAAGMSREQYF.